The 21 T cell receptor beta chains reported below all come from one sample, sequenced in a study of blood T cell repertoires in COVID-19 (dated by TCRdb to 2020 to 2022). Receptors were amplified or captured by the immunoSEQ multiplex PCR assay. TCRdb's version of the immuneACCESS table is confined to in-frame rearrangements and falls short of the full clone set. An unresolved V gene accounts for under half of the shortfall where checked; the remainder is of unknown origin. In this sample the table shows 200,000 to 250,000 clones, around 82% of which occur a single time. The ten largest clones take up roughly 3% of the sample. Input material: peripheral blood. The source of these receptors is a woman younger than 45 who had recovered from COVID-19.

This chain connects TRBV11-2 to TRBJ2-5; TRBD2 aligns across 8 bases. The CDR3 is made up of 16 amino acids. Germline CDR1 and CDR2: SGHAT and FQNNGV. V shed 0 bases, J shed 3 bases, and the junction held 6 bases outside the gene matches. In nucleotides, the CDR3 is TGTGCCAGCAGCTTAGAGACCGGGACTAGTAAAGAGACCCAGTACTTC. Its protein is CASSLETGTSKETQYF.

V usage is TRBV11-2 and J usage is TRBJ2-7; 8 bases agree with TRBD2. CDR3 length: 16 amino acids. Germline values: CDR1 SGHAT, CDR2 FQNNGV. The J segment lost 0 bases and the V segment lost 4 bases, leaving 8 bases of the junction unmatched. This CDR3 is CASSSGRGAPSYEQYF. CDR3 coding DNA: TGTGCCAGCAGCTCCGGGAGGGGCGCACCCTCCTACGAGCAGTACTTC.

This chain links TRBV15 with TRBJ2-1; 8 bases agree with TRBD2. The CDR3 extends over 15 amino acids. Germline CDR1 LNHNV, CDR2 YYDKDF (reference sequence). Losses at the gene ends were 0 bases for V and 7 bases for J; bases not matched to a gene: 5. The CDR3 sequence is CATSRDNKRENEQFF. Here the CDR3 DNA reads TGTGCCACCAGCAGAGATAATAAGCGGGAGAATGAGCAGTTCTTC. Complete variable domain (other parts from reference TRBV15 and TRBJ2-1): DAMVIQNPRYQVTQFGKPVTLSCSQTLNHNVMYWYQQKSSQAPKLLFHYYDKDFNNEADTPDNFQSRRPNTSFCFLDIRSPGLGDTAMYLCATSRDNKRENEQFFGPGTRLTVL.

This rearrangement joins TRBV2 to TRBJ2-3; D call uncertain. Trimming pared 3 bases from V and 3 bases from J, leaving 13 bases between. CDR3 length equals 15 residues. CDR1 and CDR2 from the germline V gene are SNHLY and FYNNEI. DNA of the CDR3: TGTGCCAGCAGTGATAACTACCTGGGTACAGATACGCAGTATTTT. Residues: CASSDNYLGTDTQYF.

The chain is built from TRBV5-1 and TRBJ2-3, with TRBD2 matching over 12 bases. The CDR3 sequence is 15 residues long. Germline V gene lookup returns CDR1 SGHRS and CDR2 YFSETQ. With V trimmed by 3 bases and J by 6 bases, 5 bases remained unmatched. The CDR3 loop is CASSSLAGGRDTQYF. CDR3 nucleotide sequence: TGCGCCAGCAGCTCCCTAGCGGGAGGGCGGGATACGCAGTATTTT.

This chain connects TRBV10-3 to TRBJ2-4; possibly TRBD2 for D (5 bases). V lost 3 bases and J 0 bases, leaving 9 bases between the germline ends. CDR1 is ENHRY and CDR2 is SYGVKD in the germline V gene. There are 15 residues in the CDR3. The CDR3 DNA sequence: TGTGCCATCAGTGATCCAGGACTAGCCAAAAACATTCAGTACTTC. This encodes CAISDPGLAKNIQYF.

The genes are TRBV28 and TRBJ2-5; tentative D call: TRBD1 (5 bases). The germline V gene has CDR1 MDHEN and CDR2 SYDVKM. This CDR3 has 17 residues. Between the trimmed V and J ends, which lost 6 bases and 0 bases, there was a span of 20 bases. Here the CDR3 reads CASRFTLDSWYQETQYF. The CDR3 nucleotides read TGTGCCAGCAGATTTACCCTCGACAGTTGGTACCAAGAGACCCAGTACTTC.

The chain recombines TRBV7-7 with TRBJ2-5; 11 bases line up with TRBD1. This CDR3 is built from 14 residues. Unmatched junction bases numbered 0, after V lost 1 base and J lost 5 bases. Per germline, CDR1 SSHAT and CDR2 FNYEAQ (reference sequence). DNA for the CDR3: TGTGCCAGCAGCTTAGGGACAGGGGGCGAGACCCAGTACTTC. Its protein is CASSLGTGGETQYF.

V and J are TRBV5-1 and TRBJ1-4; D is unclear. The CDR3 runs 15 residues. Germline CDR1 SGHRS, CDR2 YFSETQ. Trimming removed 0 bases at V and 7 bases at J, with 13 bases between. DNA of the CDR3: TGCGCCAGCAGCTTGGACGGAGGGTCCGGTGAAAAACTGTTTTTT. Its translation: CASSLDGGSGEKLFF. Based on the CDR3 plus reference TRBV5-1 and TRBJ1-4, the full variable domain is KAGVTQTPRYLIKTRGQQVTLSCSPISGHRSVSWYQQTPGQGLQFLFEYFSETQRNKGNFPGRFSGRQFSNSRSEMNVSTLELGDSALYLCASSLDGGSGEKLFFGSGTQLSVL.

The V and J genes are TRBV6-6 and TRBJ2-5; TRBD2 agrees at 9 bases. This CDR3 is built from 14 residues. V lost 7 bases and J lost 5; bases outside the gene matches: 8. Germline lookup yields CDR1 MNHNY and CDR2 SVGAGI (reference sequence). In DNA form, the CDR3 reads TGTGCCAGCAACCCGGCGCGGGAGGGGGAGACCCAGTACTTC. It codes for CASNPAREGETQYF.

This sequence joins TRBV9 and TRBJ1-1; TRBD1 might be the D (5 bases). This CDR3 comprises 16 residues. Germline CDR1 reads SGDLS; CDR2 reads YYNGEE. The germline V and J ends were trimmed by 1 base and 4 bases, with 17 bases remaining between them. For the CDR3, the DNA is TGTGCCAGCAGCGTACCGAGGGACTCCGGGCGCACTGAAGCTTTCTTT. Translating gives CASSVPRDSGRTEAFF.

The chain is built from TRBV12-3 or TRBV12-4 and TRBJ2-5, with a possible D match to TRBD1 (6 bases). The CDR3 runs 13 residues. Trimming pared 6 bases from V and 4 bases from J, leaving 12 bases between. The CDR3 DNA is TGTGCCAGCAGCGCCCAGGGGCCAGAGACCCAGTACTTC. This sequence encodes CASSAQGPETQYF.

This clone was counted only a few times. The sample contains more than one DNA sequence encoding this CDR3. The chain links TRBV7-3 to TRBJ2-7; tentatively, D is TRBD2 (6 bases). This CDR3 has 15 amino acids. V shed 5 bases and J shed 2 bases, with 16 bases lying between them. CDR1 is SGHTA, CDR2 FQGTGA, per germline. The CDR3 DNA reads TGTGCCAGCAGCCCCCGCGGTAGCGGTACCTACGAGCAGTACTTC. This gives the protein CASSPRGSGTYEQYF.

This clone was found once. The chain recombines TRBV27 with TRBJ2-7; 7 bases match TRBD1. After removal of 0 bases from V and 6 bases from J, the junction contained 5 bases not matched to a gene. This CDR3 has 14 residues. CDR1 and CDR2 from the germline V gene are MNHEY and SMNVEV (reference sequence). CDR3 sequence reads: CASSLSKGAFEQYF. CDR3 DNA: TGTGCCAGCAGTTTATCGAAGGGGGCATTCGAGCAGTACTTC.

The CDR3 nucleotides are TGTGCCAGCAGCTTAGTAGCCGCGGGGGTTAGCGAGCAGTACTTC. It codes for CASSLVAAGVSEQYF. The V and J genes are TRBV7-9 and TRBJ2-7; 7 bases agree with TRBD2. Germline V gene sequence: CDR1 SEHNR, CDR2 FQNEAQ (reference sequence). This CDR3 has 15 amino acids. Unmatched junction bases numbered 9, after V lost 1 base and J lost 6 bases.

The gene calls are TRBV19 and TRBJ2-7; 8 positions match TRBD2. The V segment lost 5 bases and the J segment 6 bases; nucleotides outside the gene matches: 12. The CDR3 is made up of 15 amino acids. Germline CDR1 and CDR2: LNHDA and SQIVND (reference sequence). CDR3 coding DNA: TGTGCCAGTAGTCGAGAGACTAGCGCCCGGGGCGAGCAGTACTTC. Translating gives CASSRETSARGEQYF.

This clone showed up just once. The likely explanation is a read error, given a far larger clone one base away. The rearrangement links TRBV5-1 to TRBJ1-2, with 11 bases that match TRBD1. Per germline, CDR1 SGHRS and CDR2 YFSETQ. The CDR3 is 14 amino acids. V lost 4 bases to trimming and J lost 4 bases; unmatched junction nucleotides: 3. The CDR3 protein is CASSPGTGGYGYTF. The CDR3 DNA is TGCGCCAGCAGCCCCGGGACAGGGGGCTATGGCTACACCTTC.

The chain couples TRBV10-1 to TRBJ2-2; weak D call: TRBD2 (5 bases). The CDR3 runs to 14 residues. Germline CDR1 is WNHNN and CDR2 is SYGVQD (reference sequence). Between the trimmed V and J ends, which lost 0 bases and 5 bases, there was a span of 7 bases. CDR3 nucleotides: TGCGCCAGCAGTGAGTCGAGGGTGACCGGGGAGCTGTTTTTT. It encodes CASSESRVTGELFF.

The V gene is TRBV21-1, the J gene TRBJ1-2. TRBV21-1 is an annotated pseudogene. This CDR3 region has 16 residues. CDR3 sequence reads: CASTARGGDPAYGYTF. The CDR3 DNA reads TGTGCCAGCACCGCTCGGGGGGGGGATCCTGCGTATGGCTACACCTTC.

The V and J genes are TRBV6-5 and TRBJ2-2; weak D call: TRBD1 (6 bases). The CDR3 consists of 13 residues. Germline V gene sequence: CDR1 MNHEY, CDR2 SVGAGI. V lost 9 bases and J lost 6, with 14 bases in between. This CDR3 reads CASRRGRAGELFF. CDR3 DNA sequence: TGTGCCAGTCGCAGGGGCCGGGCCGGGGAGCTGTTTTTT.

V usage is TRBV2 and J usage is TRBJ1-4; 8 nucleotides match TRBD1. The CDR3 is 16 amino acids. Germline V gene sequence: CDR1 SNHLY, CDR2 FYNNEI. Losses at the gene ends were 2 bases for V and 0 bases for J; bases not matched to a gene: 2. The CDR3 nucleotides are TGTGCCAGCAGTGAATTGGGACAGGCAACTAATGAAAAACTGTTTTTT. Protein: CASSELGQATNEKLFF.